The 22 T cell receptor beta chains in this list originate from one sample, sequenced in a study of cytotoxic CD8 clonotypes in ibrutinib-treated CLL. Libraries were prepared by immunoSEQ multiplex PCR; TCRdb keeps only in-frame clonotypes and omits some of them. The sample gives some 350,000 clones, roughly 67% of which show up once; roughly 6.7% is in the top ten. The material was PBMCs, obtained after 36 months of ibrutinib treatment. These receptors all come from a human donor with chronic lymphocytic leukemia.

This chain links TRBV5-1 with TRBJ2-1, with 10 bases that match TRBD2. Germline V CDR1 and CDR2: SGHRS, YFSETQ. The CDR3 is made up of 19 amino acids. V was clipped by 0 bases and J by 2 bases; unmatched bases: 11. In nucleotides, the CDR3 is TGCGCCAGCAGCTTGGCAATAAGGCTTCTAGCGGGAGCCTACAATGAGCAGTTCTTC. This gives the protein CASSLAIRLLAGAYNEQFF.

The chain couples TRBV29-1 to TRBJ2-1; 10 bases align to TRBD2. V dropped 7 bases and J dropped 5; count of bases not matched to a gene: 5. CDR1 is SQVTM, CDR2 ANQGSEA, per germline. This CDR3 spans 13 amino acids. For the CDR3, the DNA is TGCAGCGGGACTAGCGGACCTGACAATGAGCAGTTCTTC. Protein sequence: CSGTSGPDNEQFF.

The rearrangement uses TRBV7-9 and TRBJ1-1; D is uncertain. Trimming took off 5 bases at V and 0 bases at J, with 10 bases between the two ends. The CDR3 is made up of 14 amino acids. Germline CDR1 is SEHNR and CDR2 is FQNEAQ (reference sequence). The CDR3 region is CASSPLGLNTEAFF. Here the CDR3 DNA reads TGTGCCAGCAGCCCTTTGGGTTTGAACACTGAAGCTTTCTTT.

The rearrangement uses TRBV11-2 and TRBJ2-3, with a weak D call TRBD2 (5 bases). The germline V gene has CDR1 SGHAT and CDR2 FQNNGV. This CDR3 has 12 amino acids. V was cut by 6 bases and J by 4 bases, with 8 bases left in between. CDR3 sequence (DNA): TGTGCCAGCAGGCTAGCCCCAGATACGCAGTATTTT. As protein: CASRLAPDTQYF.

V and J are TRBV28 and TRBJ2-1; no definite D call. CDR3 length equals 14 residues. Germline CDR1 is MDHEN and CDR2 is SYDVKM. Deletions cut 4 bases from V and 2 bases from J, with 9 bases between. In nucleotides, the CDR3 is TGTGCCAGCAGTTCTAGGCAGGCCTACAATGAGCAGTTCTTC. Its protein product is CASSSRQAYNEQFF.

The rearrangement links TRBV11-2 to TRBJ2-7; D not certain. Germline V lookup: CDR1 SGHAT, CDR2 FQNNGV. Trimming removed 1 base from V and 5 bases from J, with 6 bases in between. This CDR3 is built from 12 residues. The CDR3 coding sequence is TGTGCCAGCAGCTTAGTTGGGCACGAGCAGTACTTC. Encoded protein: CASSLVGHEQYF.

This clone showed up just once. This chain uses TRBV6-5 with TRBJ1-6; D remains ambiguous. Germline CDR1 and CDR2: MNHEY and SVGAGI. Trimming took off 10 bases at V and 7 bases at J, with 11 bases between the two ends. The CDR3 covers 12 residues. In nucleotides, the CDR3 is TGTGCCACAGCGATTTGGAATTCACCCCTCCACTTT. The encoded protein is CATAIWNSPLHF.

The chain links TRBV21-1 to TRBJ2-2; the table's D gene call, TRBD1, was not cross checked with the DNA. TRBV21-1 is shown as a pseudogene. The CDR3 has 15 amino acids. CDR3 nucleotide sequence: TGTGCCAGCAGCCGTAGACAGGTTTCCACCGGGGAGCTGTTTTTT. Translated, it gives CASSRRQVSTGELFF.

The chain is built from TRBV19 and TRBJ2-1; D possibly corresponds to TRBD2 (5 bases). Per the germline V gene, CDR1 is LNHDA and CDR2 is SQIVND (reference sequence). This CDR3 comprises 14 residues. The V end lost 9 bases, the J end lost 0 bases, and 12 bases lay between the germline ends. The CDR3 region has the DNA TGTGCCAGCGCGGACTGGAGCTCCTACAATGAGCAGTTCTTC. This gives the protein CASADWSSYNEQFF. The complete variable domain, with remaining parts taken from reference TRBV19 and TRBJ2-1, reads DGGITQSPKYLFRKEGQNVTLSCEQNLNHDAMYWYRQDPGQGLRLIYYSQIVNDFQKGDIAEGYSVSREKKESFPLTVTSAQKNPTAFYLCASADWSSYNEQFFGPGTRLTVL.

V and J are TRBV4-2 and TRBJ2-5; D is unresolved. Germline values: CDR1 LGHNA, CDR2 YNFKEQ. V lost 0 bases and J 10 bases, leaving 9 bases between the germline ends. CDR3 length: 12 amino acids. The CDR3 spells CASSQDSPIQYF. CDR3 in DNA: TGTGCCAGCAGCCAAGATTCCCCGATCCAGTACTTC.

This clone was found once. The chain has TRBV6-1 and TRBJ2-7; D gene uncertain. Germline lookup yields CDR1 MNHNS and CDR2 SASEGT. The CDR3 length is 16 residues. Trimming pared 0 bases from V and 1 base from J, leaving 13 bases between. As DNA, the CDR3 is TGTGCCAGCAGTGAAGCCGTAGGGATCCCTTCCTACGAGCAGTACTTC. Its translation: CASSEAVGIPSYEQYF.

This chain connects TRBV21-1 to TRBJ2-1; whether TRBD2, the table's D call, matches the DNA was not checked. TRBV21-1 is recorded as a pseudogene. The CDR3 sequence is 20 residues long. CDR3: CASSPAGLAGTRSSYNEQFF. CDR3 bases: TGTGCCAGCTCACCTGCGGGACTAGCGGGAACTAGAAGCTCCTACAATGAGCAGTTCTTC.

The chain employs TRBV5-1 and TRBJ1-2, with a weak D call TRBD1 (6 bases). Germline loops: CDR1 SGHRS, CDR2 YFSETQ. V lost 0 bases, J lost 5 bases, and 11 bases lay in between. The CDR3 totals 14 residues. CDR3 loop: CASSLADSRYGYTF. The CDR3 DNA is TGCGCCAGCAGCTTGGCGGACAGCCGATATGGCTACACCTTC.

V usage is TRBV5-1 and J usage is TRBJ2-2; D unresolved. Germline CDR1 SGHRS, CDR2 YFSETQ. The CDR3 is made up of 14 amino acids. V lost 2 bases and J lost 0, with 5 bases in between. CDR3 nucleotide sequence: TGCGCCAGCAGCTTACGGACGAACACCGGGGAGCTGTTTTTT. This translates into CASSLRTNTGELFF.

This clone has a handful of counts. The chain is built from TRBV10-3 and TRBJ1-2; unclear D gene. There are 11 residues in the CDR3. From germline, CDR1 is ENHRY and CDR2 SYGVKD. The ends were cut back, 10 bases at V and 4 bases at J, with 10 bases in the middle. The CDR3 here is CATREVYGYTF. The CDR3 DNA follows: TGTGCCACCCGGGAGGTCTATGGCTACACCTTC.

The J gene is TRBJ2-6, the V gene TRBV15, with D perhaps given as TRBD1 or TRBD2 (6 bases each). The CDR3 is made up of 16 amino acids. The germline V and J ends were trimmed by 8 bases and 0 bases, with 14 bases remaining between them. In germline, CDR1 is LNHNV, CDR2 YYDKDF (reference sequence). The CDR3 protein is CATASGAGSGANVLTF. The CDR3 DNA is TGTGCCACCGCCTCGGGGGCGGGCTCTGGGGCCAACGTCCTGACTTTC.

This clone occurred a few times. V gene TRBV10-3 combines with J gene TRBJ2-2; 12 nucleotides line up with TRBD2. The trim removed 2 bases at V and 4 bases at J, leaving 2 bases unmatched. The V gene's germline CDR1 is ENHRY and CDR2 SYGVKD. CDR3 length equals 16 residues. The CDR3 bases are TGTGCCATCAGTGAGCCTAGCGGGAGGGGCACCGGGGAGCTGTTTTTT. Translation: CAISEPSGRGTGELFF.

This chain uses TRBV7-2 with TRBJ2-1, with unresolved D. This CDR3 spans 13 amino acids. Trimming took off 7 bases at V and 2 bases at J, with 9 bases between the two ends. CDR1 SGHTA and CDR2 FQGNSA come from the germline V gene. CDR3 nucleotide sequence: TGTGCCAGCAAAAACCCGGCCTACAATGAGCAGTTCTTC. Amino acids: CASKNPAYNEQFF.

The V gene is TRBV25-1, the J gene TRBJ1-6, with TRBD1 matching 7 bases. CDR3 length: 15 residues. Trimming removed 4 bases from V and 7 bases from J; junction bases left unmatched: 7. Germline V gene sequence: CDR1 MGHDK, CDR2 SYGVNS. The CDR3 spells CASSAAGTDNSPLHF. For the CDR3, the DNA is TGTGCCAGCAGTGCAGCGGGGACAGACAATTCACCCCTCCACTTT. The full variable domain, in which reference TRBV25-1 and TRBJ1-6 provide the parts outside the CDR3, is EADIYQTPRYLVIGTGKKITLECSQTMGHDKMYWYQQDPGMELHLIHYSYGVNSTEKGDLSSESTVSRIRTEHFPLTLESARPSHTSQYLCASSAAGTDNSPLHFGNGTRLTVT.

V and J are TRBV18 and TRBJ1-6, with TRBD1 identical over 8 bases. CDR3 size: 15 residues. CDR1 KGHSH and CDR2 LQKENI come from the germline V gene. V lost 2 bases, J lost 9 bases, and 6 bases stayed unmatched. CDR3 sequence reads: CASSPDRGLGSPLHF. The CDR3 DNA reads TGTGCCAGCTCACCAGACAGGGGTTTAGGTTCACCCCTCCACTTT.

For the CDR3, the DNA is TGTGCCAGCAGTGAAGCTTTCGGGACAGGGAACTACGAGCAGTACTTC. Translated, it gives CASSEAFGTGNYEQYF. The rearrangement joins TRBV2 to TRBJ2-7; the match to TRBD1 covers 9 bases. This CDR3 region has 16 residues. V lost 0 bases, J lost 3 bases, and 6 bases stayed unmatched. Germline V gene sequence: CDR1 SNHLY, CDR2 FYNNEI. The full variable domain, completed using reference TRBV2 and TRBJ2-7, is EPEVTQTPSHQVTQMGQEVILRCVPISNHLYFYWYRQILGQKVEFLVSFYNNEISEKSEIFDDQFSVERPDGSNFTLKIRSTKLEDSAMYFCASSEAFGTGNYEQYFGPGTRLTVT.

The rearrangement links TRBV19 to TRBJ2-7; D remains unclear. V gave up 5 bases and J gave up 3 bases, with 11 bases separating them. The length of the CDR3 is 13 residues. Germline loops: CDR1 LNHDA, CDR2 SQIVND (reference sequence). The CDR3 protein is CASSRVIGYEQYF. The CDR3 DNA follows: TGTGCCAGTAGTCGGGTCATAGGCTACGAGCAGTACTTC.